This TCR beta chain was captured by sequencing in a study of T cells in Graves' hyperthyroidism and ophthalmopathy. This clonotype has ten or more counts. Its antigen is unidentified. Graves' hyperthyroidism qualified as stable when ophthalmopathy did not progress within 18 months. In making diagnoses, clinical symptoms, serum thyroxine and TRAb, thyroid ultrasound and orbital computed tomography were all used. The source of the PBMCs was 9.5 to 10 ml of fresh peripheral blood. Findings and limits, study-wide: The model anticipated ophthalmopathy a median around six months pre-onset.

Template material for amplifying TCR beta CDR3 regions consisted of RNA transcripts. Initially, a first-round RT-PCR of the TCR CDR3 employed the HTBI primer set. A single record per CDR3 protein comes from TCRdb applying MiXCR to the multiplex PCR reads. The sample carries about 570,000 distinct CDR3 sequences, 14% recorded once. The CDR3 is 15 amino acids. The V and J ends lost 6 bases and 1 base, in that order; junction bases with no gene match: 4. Per germline, CDR1 MDHEN and CDR2 SYDVKM. Sequenced sample: blood. The TCR originated in a woman in her thirties or forties with Graves' hyperthyroidism. V gene TRBV28 combines with J gene TRBJ2-2, with TRBD2 matching 8 bases. The CDR3 here is CASRLGLGNTGELFF. The DNA of the CDR3 is TGTGCCAGCAGGCTGGGACTAGGGAACACCGGGGAGCTGTTTTTT.